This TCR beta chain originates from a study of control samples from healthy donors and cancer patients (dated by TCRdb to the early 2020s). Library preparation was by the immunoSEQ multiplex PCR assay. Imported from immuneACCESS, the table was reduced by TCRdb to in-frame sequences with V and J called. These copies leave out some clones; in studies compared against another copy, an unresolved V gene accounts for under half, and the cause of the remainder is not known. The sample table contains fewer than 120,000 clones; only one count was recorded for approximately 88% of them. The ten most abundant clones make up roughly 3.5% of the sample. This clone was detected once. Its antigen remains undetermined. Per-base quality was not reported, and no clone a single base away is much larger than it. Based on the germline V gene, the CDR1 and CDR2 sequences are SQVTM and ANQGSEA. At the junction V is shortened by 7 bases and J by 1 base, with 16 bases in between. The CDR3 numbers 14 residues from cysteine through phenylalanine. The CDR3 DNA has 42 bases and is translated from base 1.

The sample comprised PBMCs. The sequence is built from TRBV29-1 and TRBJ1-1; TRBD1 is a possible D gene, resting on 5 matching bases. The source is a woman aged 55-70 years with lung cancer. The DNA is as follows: TGCAGCGCCCGACGGTCCGACAGGAACACTGAAGCTTTCTTT. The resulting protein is CSARRSDRNTEAFF.